This T cell receptor beta chain was observed in a study of blood T cells in healthy people across ages. Total RNA, at least 6 micrograms per sample, was extracted from PBMCs. About this clonotype itself: Its antigen is unknown.

For the second PCR, which ran for roughly 6 to 11 cycles, a sample-barcoded 5' primer and a J-beta primer mix were used. TCRdb itself ran the 5' RACE reads through MiXCR, one entry per CDR3 protein. The profile shows 800,000 or so distinct CDR3 sequences, about half of them singletons. Study-wide points: Leaving the PBMCs unsorted stopped any conclusive comparison of naive versus antigen-experienced cells. It was held that the diversity estimates obtained from one million T cells were underestimates.

This CDR3 comprises 16 residues. V shed 6 bases and J shed 2 bases, with 20 bases lying between them. The germline gives CDR1 SQVTM, CDR2 ANQGSEA. This rearrangement joins TRBV29-1 to TRBJ2-4; D is uncertain. This clonotype was sampled from a man older than 75 in good health. The sequenced sample consisted of blood. CDR3 DNA sequence: TGCAGCGTCGCGACCGGGCTTAACTCACCCAAAAACATTCAGTACTTC. Translated: CSVATGLNSPKNIQYF.